This T cell receptor (beta chain) was sequenced during a study of CD8+ T cells in alopecia areata. Study in general: Treated patients swallowed 5 to 10 mg of oral tofacitinib twice daily.

The researchers isolated CD4+ and CD8+ T cells from PBMCs by sorting. TCR sequencing used cDNA made by reverse transcription of extracted RNA. The data were produced by immunoSEQ multiplex PCR, yet TCRdb's version contains in-frame clones alone and is incomplete. There are over 100,000 clones in the sample; approximately 48% occur only once, and roughly 20% lies in the top ten. Study findings and constraints: Mouse data revealed clearer TCR sharing than patient data did, a gap possibly tied to HLA.

In the case of this clone: The target antigen is unknown.

This TCR came from a human donor with alopecia areata. The specimen comprised CD8+ T cells sorted from blood, sampled at week 0.

The CDR3 sequence: CASSSGTGGVETQYF. For the CDR3, the DNA is TGTGCCAGCAGCTCCGGGACAGGGGGCGTAGAGACCCAGTACTTC. V and J are TRBV5-4 and TRBJ2-5; 12 bases match TRBD1. Per the germline V gene, CDR1 is SGHNT and CDR2 is YYREEE (reference sequence). After removal of 3 bases from V and 4 bases from J, the junction contained 4 bases not matched to a gene. The CDR3 contains 15 residues.